This T cell receptor beta chain was recorded in a study of T cell responses to AZD1222 COVID-19 vaccine. About the study: It was second doses at about 4 or about 12 weeks that were pooled.

Produced via immunoSEQ multiplex PCR; TCRdb's table is partial and in-frame only. The sample has roughly 160,000 clones; roughly nine tenths are singletons. Remarks on this clone: What it recognizes is unknown.

The CDR3 has 16 residues. The germline gives CDR1 MNHEY, CDR2 SMNVEV (reference sequence). V lost 5 bases and J lost 3; bases outside the gene matches: 10. Study-level results: At baseline, just a handful of AZD1222 recipients tested seropositive. Vaccine-associated CD4 TCRs spanned spike, dominant at 160-218 and 743-854.

The genes are TRBV27 and TRBJ1-3; TRBD1 aligns across 7 bases. The source was peripheral blood, collected on day 0 of AZD1222 vaccination. The sequence was obtained from an adult in good health. CDR3 sequence (DNA): TGTGCCAGCAGTCTGACAGGGTTGTTTCTTGGAAACACCATATATTTT. This sequence encodes CASSLTGLFLGNTIYF.